The 7 T cell receptor beta chains reported below all come from one sample, sequenced in a study of T cells in Graves' hyperthyroidism and ophthalmopathy. Using RNA transcripts as the source, TCR beta CDR3 regions were amplified. The TCR CDR3 was amplified in a first-round RT-PCR using the HTBI primer set. Each CDR3 protein gets one entry after TCRdb re-called the multiplex PCR reads with MiXCR. There are approximately 400,000 distinct CDR3 sequences in the sample; approximately 14% occur only once, and roughly 14% lies in the top ten. Specimen: blood. These receptors were obtained from a woman under 30 with Graves' hyperthyroidism.

This clonotype was detected only once. A much larger clone lies a single base off, so this may be a read error. V is TRBV20-1 and J is TRBJ2-3; 10 bases are shared with TRBD1. This CDR3 has 14 residues. Germline V gene lookup returns CDR1 DFQATT and CDR2 SNEGSKA (reference sequence). V lost 2 bases to trimming and J lost 8 bases; unmatched junction nucleotides: 7. The CDR3 region is CSARRDRGLGTQYF. CDR3 nucleotides: TGCAGTGCTAGACGCGACAGGGGGCTTGGTACGCAGTATTTT.

At least ten counts were recorded for this clonotype. The CDR3 region is CASSRDGDQPQHF. Here the CDR3 DNA reads TGTGCCAGCAGTCGAGACGGTGATCAGCCCCAGCATTTT. This rearrangement joins TRBV7-9 to TRBJ1-5, with D unclear. Trimming stripped 6 bases from V and 5 bases from J, with 11 bases between. This CDR3 has 13 residues. Germline CDR1 SEHNR, CDR2 FQNEAQ (reference sequence).

This clonotype was recorded a few times. This chain joins TRBV24-1 and TRBJ2-1; the D gene is possibly TRBD1 (6 bases). V lost 3 bases and J 5 bases, leaving 13 bases between the germline ends. CDR1 is KGHDR and CDR2 is SFDVKD in the germline V gene. The CDR3 contains 15 residues. The chain's CDR3 is CATSDIPTGNNEQFF. The CDR3 coding sequence is TGTGCCACCAGTGATATACCGACAGGAAACAATGAGCAGTTCTTC.

This clonotype showed up many times. V and J are TRBV2 and TRBJ2-2; D remains unclear. From germline, CDR1 is SNHLY and CDR2 FYNNEI. The CDR3 is 11 amino acids. V was shortened by 2 bases and J by 7 bases, with 2 bases between the two germline ends. The CDR3 region has the DNA TGTGCCAGCAGTGAATTCGGGGAGCTGTTTTTT. Amino acids: CASSEFGELFF.

This clonotype appeared many times. The V call is TRBV5-1, the J call TRBJ2-7; 11 bases line up with TRBD1. Germline assignment: CDR1 SGHRS and CDR2 YFSETQ. The CDR3 contains 15 residues. V lost 1 base to trimming and J lost 5 bases; unmatched junction nucleotides: 5. The CDR3 DNA sequence: TGCGCCAGCAGCTTGTGGACAGGGGGCGTCGACGAGCAGTACTTC. Protein product: CASSLWTGGVDEQYF.

In this sample, this clonotype turned up many times. CDR3 coding DNA: TGTGCCAGCTCACCGACGGGGGGCACAGATACGCAGTATTTT. The encoded protein is CASSPTGGTDTQYF. The chain is built from TRBV18 and TRBJ2-3; a possible D gene is TRBD2 (6 bases). Trimming cost V 3 bases and J 1 base, with 8 bases left between them. The CDR3 is 14 amino acids. The germline V gene encodes CDR1 KGHSH and CDR2 LQKENI.

This chain links TRBV6-4 with TRBJ2-7; D gene uncertain. Germline CDR1 is MRHNA and CDR2 is SNTAGT. V lost 3 bases and J lost 3, with 15 bases in between. The CDR3 is 15 residues long. CDR3: CASSEASSSYYEQYF. CDR3 DNA sequence: TGTGCCAGCAGTGAAGCCAGCTCGAGCTACTACGAGCAGTACTTC.